The 25 T cell receptor beta chains below come from one sample, sequenced in a study of blood T cell repertoires in COVID-19. TCRdb's copy holds only in-frame clones and misses some; the assay was immunoSEQ multiplex PCR. The repertoire holds around 320,000 clones, approximately 89% seen once, with approximately 10% in the top ten. The sequencing input was peripheral blood. These TCRs come from a woman aged 25 to 45 with COVID-19, enrolled during active disease.

This chain connects TRBV4-1 to TRBJ2-2, with a weak D call TRBD2 (6 bases). Trimming cost V 3 bases and J 4 bases, with 9 bases left between them. Looked up from germline, CDR1 is MGHRA and CDR2 is YSYEKL. This CDR3 is 14 amino acids long. In DNA form, the CDR3 reads TGCGCCAGCAGCCACGGGACTTTCACCGGGGAGCTGTTTTTT. Translated, it gives CASSHGTFTGELFF.

This clone turned up a few times. The rearrangement links TRBV29-1 to TRBJ2-2; 9 bases are shared with TRBD2. After removal of 5 bases from V and 3 bases from J, the junction contained 4 bases not matched to a gene. The CDR3 totals 14 residues. The germline CDR1 and CDR2 sequences are SQVTM and ANQGSEA. The CDR3 here is CSVRLAGDTGELFF. The DNA of the CDR3 is TGCAGCGTTCGGTTAGCGGGGGACACCGGGGAGCTGTTTTTT.

With regard to this clone: The same CDR3 can be traced to other DNA sequences in this sample. J is TRBJ1-1 and V is TRBV5-1; D is perhaps TRBD1 (6 bases). Deletions cut 2 bases from V and 2 bases from J, with 7 bases between. Germline V gives CDR1 SGHRS, CDR2 YFSETQ. CDR3 length equals 13 residues. The chain's CDR3 is CASSLQGNTEAFF. The CDR3 nucleotides read TGCGCCAGCAGCTTACAGGGTAACACTGAAGCTTTCTTT.

This chain uses TRBV7-9 with TRBJ1-2; TRBD1 matches at 8 bases. The germline V gene encodes CDR1 SEHNR and CDR2 FQNEAQ (reference sequence). The CDR3 sequence is 17 residues long. The J segment lost 1 base and the V segment lost 6 bases, leaving 13 bases of the junction unmatched. The CDR3 region is CASSTTRTGPVNYGYTF. The CDR3 DNA reads TGTGCCAGCAGTACTACCCGGACAGGGCCCGTTAACTATGGCTACACCTTC.

This chain connects TRBV4-1 to TRBJ2-1, with 10 bases identical to TRBD2. The CDR3 totals 15 residues. The junction had 6 bases not matched to a gene; V was cut back by 5 bases and J by 5 bases. The germline V gene has CDR1 MGHRA and CDR2 YSYEKL. The CDR3 loop is CASSFRLAGNNEQFF. The CDR3 region has the DNA TGCGCCAGCAGCTTCAGACTAGCGGGTAACAATGAGCAGTTCTTC.

The chain employs TRBV10-3 and TRBJ2-7; a weak D match, TRBD2 (7 bases). This CDR3 contains 13 residues. V was trimmed by 7 bases and J by 0 bases, leaving 10 bases between them. Germline CDR1 and CDR2: ENHRY and SYGVKD. CDR3 nucleotide sequence: TGTGCCATCAAGGGGGGGTCCTCCTACGAGCAGTACTTC. It yields the protein CAIKGGSSYEQYF.

The chain joins TRBV11-2 to TRBJ1-1, with D perhaps matching TRBD1 (6 bases). Trimming removed 2 bases at V and 0 bases at J, with 10 bases between. The germline V gene has CDR1 SGHAT and CDR2 FQNNGV. The length of the CDR3 is 15 residues. CDR3 coding DNA: TGTGCCAGCAGCTTAAGGGACACCATGAACACTGAAGCTTTCTTT. It specifies CASSLRDTMNTEAFF.

The rearrangement links TRBV6-5 to TRBJ1-4; the match to TRBD1 covers 10 bases. This CDR3 is built from 15 residues. Germline values: CDR1 MNHEY, CDR2 SVGAGI. The junction had 3 bases not matched to a gene; V was cut back by 5 bases and J by 3 bases. The CDR3 region is CASSRDRGPNEKLFF. The CDR3 coding sequence is TGTGCCAGCAGTCGGGACAGGGGTCCTAATGAAAAACTGTTTTTT.

The J gene is TRBJ2-7, the V gene TRBV5-6, with D tentatively TRBD2 (6 bases). This CDR3 is built from 13 residues. Per germline, CDR1 SGHDT and CDR2 YYEEEE. V lost 3 bases, J lost 6 bases, and 13 bases lay in between. CDR3 amino acids: CASSSGRAVEQYF. CDR3 nucleotides: TGTGCCAGCAGCTCCGGGAGAGCGGTCGAGCAGTACTTC.

This chain uses TRBV7-6 with TRBJ2-7, with D possibly being TRBD2 (7 bases). The CDR3 contains 15 residues. Germline V gives CDR1 SGHVS, CDR2 FNYEAQ. V lost 4 bases, J lost 9 bases, and 22 bases lay in between. The DNA for the CDR3 is TGTGCCAGCAGCTCGTCGGGGGCGGGGGCTTTGGTGCAGTACTTC. Its translation is CASSSSGAGALVQYF.

The chain links TRBV19 to TRBJ1-1, with 8 bases fitting TRBD1. Germline CDR1 LNHDA, CDR2 SQIVND (reference sequence). This CDR3 has 15 amino acids. V lost 4 bases, J lost 4 bases, and 8 bases stayed unmatched. Here the CDR3 reads CASSRDRPSGTEAFF. As DNA, the CDR3 is TGTGCCAGTAGTAGGGACAGGCCTAGCGGCACTGAAGCTTTCTTT.

V gene TRBV6-6 combines with J gene TRBJ2-3; no firm D call. Germline lookup yields CDR1 MNHNY and CDR2 SVGAGI (reference sequence). V lost 2 bases, J lost 6 bases, and 15 bases lay in between. The CDR3 runs to 15 residues. The CDR3 here is CASSYLSPFTDTQYF. CDR3 nucleotide sequence: TGTGCCAGCAGTTACCTGAGCCCCTTCACGGATACGCAGTATTTT.

The V call is TRBV6-2 or TRBV6-3, the J call TRBJ2-1, with D unresolved. The CDR3 extends over 15 amino acids. V lost 4 bases, J lost 0 bases, and 10 bases lay in between. Germline CDR1 and CDR2: MNHEY and SVGEGT. The CDR3 DNA reads as TGTGCCAGCAGTTCATCCCTAAGCTCCTACAATGAGCAGTTCTTC. Protein sequence: CASSSSLSSYNEQFF.

V gene TRBV6-5 combines with J gene TRBJ1-2, with D perhaps matching TRBD1 (6 bases). CDR1 and CDR2 (germline): MNHEY, SVGAGI. V shed 2 bases and J shed 7 bases, with 8 bases lying between them. The CDR3 covers 12 residues. Written as DNA, the CDR3 is TGTGCCAGCAGTTACGCCAGGGGTGGCTACACCTTC. Its translation is CASSYARGGYTF.

This sequence joins TRBV25-1 and TRBJ1-2; the match to TRBD1 covers 11 bases. Germline lookup yields CDR1 MGHDK and CDR2 SYGVNS. The CDR3 length is 12 residues. With V trimmed by 6 bases and J by 8 bases, 2 bases remained unmatched. CDR3 region: CASSWDRGGYTF. CDR3 nucleotide sequence: TGTGCCAGCAGCTGGGACAGGGGGGGCTACACCTTC.

V gene TRBV11-2 combines with J gene TRBJ2-7; D uncertain. This CDR3 is built from 14 residues. The V gene lost 0 bases and the J gene lost 2 bases, with 8 bases spanning the gap. CDR1 and CDR2 (germline): SGHAT, FQNNGV. Here the CDR3 DNA reads TGTGCCAGCAGCTTAGAGTCCAGGCCCTACGAGCAGTACTTC. It yields the protein CASSLESRPYEQYF.

The chain joins TRBV14 to TRBJ1-4, with D unresolved. The CDR3 covers 13 residues. Trimming cost V 0 bases and J 8 bases, with 7 bases left between them. CDR1 is SGHDN, CDR2 FVKESK, per germline. The CDR3 region is CASSQDYGEKLFF. In DNA form, the CDR3 reads TGTGCCAGCAGCCAAGATTACGGGGAAAAACTGTTTTTT.

This clone occurred a few times. The chain employs TRBV29-1 and TRBJ1-2; no reliable D call. Trimming shortened V by 8 bases and J by 2 bases, and 9 bases separated the two germline ends. CDR3 size: 11 residues. CDR1 and CDR2 from the germline V gene are SQVTM and ANQGSEA. In nucleotides, the CDR3 is TGCAGCTCCGAGGAAAACTATGGCTACACCTTC. This gives the protein CSSEENYGYTF.

The V and J genes are TRBV7-8 and TRBJ1-2, with 9 bases matching TRBD1. The CDR3 has 16 amino acids. The trim removed 3 bases at V and 4 bases at J, leaving 9 bases unmatched. The germline gives CDR1 SGHVS, CDR2 FQNEAQ. CDR3 protein: CASSFRGQGSIYGYTF. As DNA, the CDR3 is TGTGCCAGCAGCTTCCGAGGACAGGGGAGCATCTATGGCTACACCTTC.

This clone has more than one count but fewer than ten. V usage is TRBV5-6 and J usage is TRBJ1-1; D may be TRBD1 (5 bases). This CDR3 has 15 residues. Germline lookup yields CDR1 SGHDT and CDR2 YYEEEE. Trimming left V 4 bases short and J 0 bases short, with 13 bases between. The CDR3 region has the DNA TGTGCCAGCAGCATCTGGGGGGGAATGAACACTGAAGCTTTCTTT. It encodes CASSIWGGMNTEAFF.

The genes are TRBV25-1 and TRBJ1-1; TRBD1 agrees at 7 bases. V shed 5 bases and J 6 bases; nucleotides not matched to a gene: 12. The germline gives CDR1 MGHDK, CDR2 SYGVNS. The CDR3 has 15 amino acids. The CDR3 DNA follows: TGTGCCAGCAGTATGCAGGGTCAGGGGGTCCCTGAAGCTTTCTTT. Its translation is CASSMQGQGVPEAFF.

The chain couples TRBV28 to TRBJ1-1; D gene ambiguous. The CDR3 has 13 residues. Germline V lookup: CDR1 MDHEN, CDR2 SYDVKM. Deletions cut 1 base from V and 7 bases from J, with 10 bases between. The CDR3 reads CASSLLDLREAFF. The CDR3 DNA is TGTGCCAGCAGTTTATTAGATCTTCGTGAAGCTTTCTTT.

The chain employs TRBV3-1 (or the pseudogene TRBV3-2) and TRBJ1-2; D gene uncertain. The V end was cut by 1 base, the J end by 4 bases, with 16 bases between. The germline V gene encodes CDR1 LGHDT and CDR2 YNNKEL (reference sequence). The CDR3 runs 16 residues. This CDR3 is CASSQGAARLLYGYTF. CDR3 bases: TGTGCCAGCAGCCAAGGGGCTGCCCGTTTGCTCTATGGCTACACCTTC.

This chain links TRBV12-3 or TRBV12-4 with TRBJ2-1; no definite D call. The CDR3 runs to 10 residues. The germline V and J ends were trimmed by 2 bases and 10 bases, with 3 bases remaining between them. CDR3 sequence (DNA): TGTGCCAGCAGTTTAATAGAGCAGTTCTTC. The encoded protein is CASSLIEQFF.

The chain links TRBV3-1 (or the pseudogene TRBV3-2) to TRBJ1-4; TRBD1 might be the D (6 bases). CDR3 length equals 15 residues. Germline lookup yields CDR1 LGHDT and CDR2 YNNKEL (reference sequence). The germline V and J ends were trimmed by 1 base and 5 bases, with 11 bases remaining between them. The CDR3 DNA is TGTGCCAGCAGCCAAGGACAGGTACTAAATGAAAAACTGTTTTTT. It specifies CASSQGQVLNEKLFF.